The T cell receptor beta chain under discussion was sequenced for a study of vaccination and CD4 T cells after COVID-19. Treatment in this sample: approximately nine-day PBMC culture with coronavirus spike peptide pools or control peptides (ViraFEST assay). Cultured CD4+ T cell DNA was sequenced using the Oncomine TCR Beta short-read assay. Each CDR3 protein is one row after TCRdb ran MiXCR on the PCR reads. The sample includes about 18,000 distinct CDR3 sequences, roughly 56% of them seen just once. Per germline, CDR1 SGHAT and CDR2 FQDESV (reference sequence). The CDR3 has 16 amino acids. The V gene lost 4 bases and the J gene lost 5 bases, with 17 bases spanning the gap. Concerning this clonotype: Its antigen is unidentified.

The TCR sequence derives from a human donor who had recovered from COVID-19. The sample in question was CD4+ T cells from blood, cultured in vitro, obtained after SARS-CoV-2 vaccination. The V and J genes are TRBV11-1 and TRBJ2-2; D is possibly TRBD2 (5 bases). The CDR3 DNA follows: TGTGCCAGCAGCTCGAGGGAAAACCGGGGAACCGGGGAGCTGTTTTTT. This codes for CASSSRENRGTGELFF.